This section outlines one T cell receptor beta chain sequence together with its context. The data derive from a study of monozygotic twins with inflammatory bowel disease. UMIs containing a 6-nucleotide sample barcode were added via template switching. TCRdb re-called the 5' RACE reads; every CDR3 protein appears as one record, without DNA. In total, the table holds some 100,000 distinct CDR3 sequences. Sequencing used blood. The TCR was taken from a human donor with ulcerative colitis or Crohn's disease, or a healthy co-twin of an affected twin (not recorded which).

This CDR3 is CASSSFFTQAQFF. J is TRBJ2-1 and V is TRBV12-3 or TRBV12-4. This CDR3 is built from 13 residues.